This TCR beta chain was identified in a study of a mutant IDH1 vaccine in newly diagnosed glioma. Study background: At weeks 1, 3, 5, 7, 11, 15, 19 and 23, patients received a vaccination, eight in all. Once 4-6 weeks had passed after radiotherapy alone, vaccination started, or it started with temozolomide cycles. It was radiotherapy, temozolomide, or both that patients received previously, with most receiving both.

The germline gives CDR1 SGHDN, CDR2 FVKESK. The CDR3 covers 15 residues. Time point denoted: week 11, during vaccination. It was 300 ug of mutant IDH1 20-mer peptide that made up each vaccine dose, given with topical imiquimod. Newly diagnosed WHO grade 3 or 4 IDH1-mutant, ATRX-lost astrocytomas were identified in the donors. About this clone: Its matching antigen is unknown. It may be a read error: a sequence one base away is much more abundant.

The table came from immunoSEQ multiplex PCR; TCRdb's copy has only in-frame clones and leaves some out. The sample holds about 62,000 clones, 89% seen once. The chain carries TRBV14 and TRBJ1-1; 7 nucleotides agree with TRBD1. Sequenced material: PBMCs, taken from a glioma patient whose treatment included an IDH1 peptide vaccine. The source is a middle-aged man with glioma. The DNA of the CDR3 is TGTGCCAGCAGCCAAGGGACAGGATGGGACACTAAAGCTTTCTTT. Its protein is CASSQGTGWDTKAFF.